These T cell receptor beta chains were read from a single sample in a study of OX40 agonist ivuxolimab in advanced cancers. TCRdb's table, derived via immunoSEQ multiplex PCR, lists solely in-frame clones and lacks some. The data contain tens of thousands of clones, around four fifths of them singletons. The input for sequencing was CD4+ or CD8+ T cells sorted from blood, taken in a trial of the OX40 agonist ivuxolimab. All receptors derive from an adult with an advanced solid tumor such as melanoma, head and neck, liver or kidney cancer. Both conserved end residues are part of each CDR3. Fields, in order: V gene, D gene, clone size, CDR3 length, J gene, CDR3 protein, CDR3 DNA. The D gene is left open where the match is weak. Clone size is shown for a subset of rows, as once, few, many or a class of expanded clone.

TRBV6-1,.,.,14,TRBJ1-4,CASGRGGTNEKLFF,TGTGCCAGCGGACGTGGGGGGACTAATGAAAAACTGTTTTTT
TRBV5-1,TRBD1,.,16,TRBJ1-2,CASSLAEGALNYGYTF,TGCGCCAGCAGCTTGGCCGAGGGGGCTCTGAATTATGGCTACACCTTC
TRBV5-4,TRBD1,.,15,TRBJ2-5,CASTVSQGAKETQYF,TGTGCCAGCACCGTATCACAGGGGGCTAAAGAGACCCAGTACTTC
TRBV5-4,.,.,13,TRBJ1-1,CASSLVGYTEAFF,TGTGCCAGCAGCTTGGTGGGGTACACTGAAGCTTTCTTT
TRBV6-1,.,.,14,TRBJ2-5,CASSDVQGQETQYF,TGTGCCAGCAGTGACGTCCAGGGCCAAGAGACCCAGTACTTC
TRBV7-3,.,.,13,TRBJ1-1,CASSSEGYTEAFF,TGTGCCAGCAGCTCCGAAGGATACACTGAAGCTTTCTTT
TRBV7-2,.,.,13,TRBJ2-7,CASSGDRYYEQYF,TGTGCCAGCAGCGGCGACAGATACTACGAGCAGTACTTC
TRBV7-9,.,.,19,TRBJ1-1,CASSRGDTLQLGMNTEAFF,TGTGCCAGCAGCCGTGGGGACACATTACAGTTGGGGATGAACACTGAAGCTTTCTTT
TRBV5-1,.,.,17,TRBJ2-3,CASSFFQGRSLTDTQYF,TGCGCCAGCAGCTTTTTTCAGGGGAGAAGCCTCACAGATACGCAGTATTTT
TRBV18,TRBD2,.,16,TRBJ2-3,CASSPEIAGGSDTQYF,TGTGCCAGCTCACCAGAAATAGCGGGGGGTTCAGATACGCAGTATTTT
TRBV7-9,.,few,14,TRBJ1-2,CASTPAGTNYGYTF,TGTGCCAGCACTCCAGCCGGGACAAATTATGGCTACACCTTC
TRBV6-6,.,.,12,TRBJ2-2,CASSRGTGELFF,TGTGCCAGCAGCCGGGGCACCGGGGAGCTGTTTTTT
TRBV30,TRBD1,.,13,TRBJ1-2,CAWDRGLGYGYTF,TGTGCCTGGGACAGGGGGCTTGGGTATGGCTACACCTTC
TRBV7-6,.,.,16,TRBJ2-6,CASSLDPGGWANVLTF,TGTGCCAGCAGCTTAGACCCCGGTGGCTGGGCCAACGTCCTGACTTTC
TRBV11-1,.,.,14,TRBJ2-5,CASSLRTKEETQYF,TGTGCCAGCAGCCTCAGGACTAAAGAAGAGACCCAGTACTTC
TRBV5-4,.,.,12,TRBJ1-2,CASSKSNYGYTF,TGTGCCAGCAGCAAGAGTAACTATGGCTACACCTTC
TRBV7-9,.,.,16,TRBJ2-6,CASSLRTASGANVLTF,TGTGCCAGCAGCTTAAGGACAGCCTCTGGGGCCAACGTCCTGACTTTC